This T cell receptor beta chain stems from a study of T cell repertoires in cytomegalovirus infection. J gave up 2 bases and V 5 bases, and 12 bases lay outside the gene matches. Germline V gives CDR1 MGHRA, CDR2 YSYEKL. This CDR3 has 16 residues. Via MiXCR, TCRdb re-called the reads, giving one row per CDR3 protein. The sample lists tens of thousands of distinct CDR3 sequences; 20% to 25% were seen once. Of note for this clonotype: The antigen is unknown.

The chain recombines TRBV4-1 with TRBJ2-7; 7 nucleotides line up with TRBD1. The clonotype originates from a human donor in good health (CMV status not recorded). Some clones in this sample may be carry-over from other donors' samples. Sequenced here: CD8+ T cells from cultured PBMCs, sampled from culture after CMV antigen stimulation. The CDR3 is CASSFRQTGTPYEQYF. DNA of the CDR3: TGCGCCAGCAGCTTCCGACAGACAGGGACCCCCTACGAGCAGTACTTC.